These 13 T cell receptor beta chains originate from one sample sequenced in a study of CD8+ T cells in alopecia areata (dated by TCRdb to the late 2010s). Explained via the paper, the time point label denotes: baseline before oral tofacitinib. Library preparation employed the immunoSEQ multiplex PCR assay. To provide template for TCR sequencing, every sample had RNA extracted and reverse transcribed into cDNA. The clones in this table, taken by TCRdb from immuneACCESS, are in-frame only. Not every clone is retained; where verified, under half of the shortfall comes from an unresolved V gene, and the cause of the rest is unknown. Here the sample has 200,000 or so clones; 50% to 65% occur a single time. The top ten constitute around 0.46% of the sample. The sample here was CD4+ T cells sorted from blood, taken at week 0. The receptor source for this set is a human donor with alopecia areata.

Concerning this clone itself: In the same sample, other DNA sequences code for this CDR3. V usage is TRBV19 and J usage is TRBJ2-3; D is possibly TRBD2 (6 bases). Germline lookup yields CDR1 LNHDA and CDR2 SQIVND (reference sequence). V was cut by 3 bases and J by 5 bases, with 6 bases left in between. The CDR3 is made up of 12 amino acids. Here the CDR3 reads CASSIGGDTQYF. The CDR3 coding sequence is TGTGCCAGTAGTATCGGGGGAGATACGCAGTATTTT. Using reference TRBV19 and TRBJ2-3 for the parts outside the CDR3, the full variable domain is DGGITQSPKYLFRKEGQNVTLSCEQNLNHDAMYWYRQDPGQGLRLIYYSQIVNDFQKGDIAEGYSVSREKKESFPLTVTSAQKNPTAFYLCASSIGGDTQYFGPGTRLTVL.

This clone appeared a few times. The rearrangement uses TRBV20-1 and TRBJ2-5; the D is unclear. The CDR3 runs to 10 residues. In germline, CDR1 is DFQATT, CDR2 SNEGSKA (reference sequence). V was shortened by 6 bases and J by 5 bases, with 7 bases between the two germline ends. In nucleotides, the CDR3 is TGCAGTGCCATCGGGGAGACCCAGTACTTC. Protein: CSAIGETQYF.

The chain combines TRBV5-1 with TRBJ2-7, with TRBD1 identical over 7 bases. Germline values: CDR1 SGHRS, CDR2 YFSETQ. Unmatched junction bases numbered 9, after V lost 4 bases and J lost 2 bases. The CDR3 contains 15 residues. The CDR3 DNA follows: TGCGCCAGCAGCCTTGGGACAGCTCGGGCCTACGAGCAGTACTTC. Its protein product is CASSLGTARAYEQYF.

V usage is TRBV29-1 and J usage is TRBJ1-1, with 8 nucleotides matching TRBD1. The CDR3 is 14 amino acids. The germline CDR1 and CDR2 sequences are SQVTM and ANQGSEA. V shed 4 bases, J shed 1 base, and the junction held 5 bases outside the gene matches. CDR3 amino acids: CSVAPGTGNTEAFF. CDR3 in DNA: TGCAGCGTTGCCCCCGGGACAGGGAACACTGAAGCTTTCTTT.

The table lists this clone with a few counts. The chain employs TRBV29-1 and TRBJ2-5; D remains unclear. Trimming cost V 6 bases and J 0 bases, with 14 bases left between them. This CDR3 has 14 amino acids. CDR1 and CDR2 from the germline V gene are SQVTM and ANQGSEA. The CDR3, as DNA: TGCAGCGTCCACCTCCGGGCCCACCAAGAGACCCAGTACTTC. It yields the protein CSVHLRAHQETQYF.

The J gene is TRBJ1-1, the V gene TRBV5-4, with 8 bases identical to TRBD1. Germline CDR1 reads SGHNT; CDR2 reads YYREEE (reference sequence). Trimming removed 6 bases from V and 4 bases from J; junction bases left unmatched: 8. The CDR3 sequence is 14 residues long. DNA for the CDR3: TGTGCCAGCAACAGGCAGGGGGCAAGCACTGAAGCTTTCTTT. Protein product: CASNRQGASTEAFF.

V and J are TRBV30 and TRBJ1-1, with D possibly TRBD1 on 6 matching bases. V lost 6 bases and J lost 3, with 17 bases in between. Germline V gives CDR1 GTSNPN, CDR2 SVGIG (reference sequence). The CDR3 extends over 14 amino acids. CDR3 residues: CACRTARRDTEAFF. The CDR3, as DNA: TGTGCCTGCCGGACAGCCCGAAGGGACACTGAAGCTTTCTTT.

This clone was picked up one time. The V and J genes are TRBV27 and TRBJ2-7; maybe TRBD2 (6 bases). Trimming cost V 2 bases and J 0 bases, with 14 bases left between them. CDR3 length equals 16 residues. Germline-derived CDR1 and CDR2 are MNHEY and SMNVEV (reference sequence). The CDR3 loop is CASSLRVGSRSYEQYF. The CDR3 nucleotides are TGTGCCAGCAGTTTAAGGGTCGGGAGCCGCTCCTACGAGCAGTACTTC.

The gene calls are TRBV27 and TRBJ2-5; 8 bases line up with TRBD1. V lost 2 bases to trimming and J lost 11 bases; unmatched junction nucleotides: 10. The V gene's germline CDR1 is MNHEY and CDR2 SMNVEV (reference sequence). The CDR3 has 14 amino acids. CDR3 region: CASSLRWQGATQYF. The CDR3 nucleotides are TGTGCCAGCAGTTTAAGATGGCAGGGGGCGACTCAGTACTTC.

The CDR3 region is CAWSLPGSGTDTQYF. The CDR3 coding sequence is TGTGCCTGGAGTCTTCCGGGTTCGGGCACAGATACGCAGTATTTT. V and J are TRBV30 and TRBJ2-3; D is uncertain. In germline, CDR1 is GTSNPN, CDR2 SVGIG (reference sequence). V lost 2 bases and J lost 1, with 13 bases in between. CDR3 length: 15 amino acids.

The chain has TRBV5-1 and TRBJ2-7; D may be TRBD1 (5 bases). Trimming removed 5 bases from V and 6 bases from J, with 12 bases in between. Germline V CDR1 and CDR2: SGHRS, YFSETQ. This CDR3 comprises 12 residues. Written as DNA, the CDR3 is TGCGCCAGCAGAAAAGGTCAGGGCGAGCAGTACTTC. Its translation is CASRKGQGEQYF. The complete variable domain, with remaining parts taken from reference TRBV5-1 and TRBJ2-7, reads KAGVTQTPRYLIKTRGQQVTLSCSPISGHRSVSWYQQTPGQGLQFLFEYFSETQRNKGNFPGRFSGRQFSNSRSEMNVSTLELGDSALYLCASRKGQGEQYFGPGTRLTVT.

V and J are TRBV4-1 and TRBJ1-4, with TRBD1 as a possible D gene (5 bases). In germline, CDR1 is MGHRA, CDR2 YSYEKL. The V end lost 3 bases, the J end lost 5 bases, and 13 bases lay between the germline ends. The CDR3 is made up of 15 amino acids. The CDR3 is CASSHPGRWNEKLFF. As DNA, the CDR3 is TGCGCCAGCAGCCATCCGGGACGGTGGAATGAAAAACTGTTTTTT.

The chain is built from TRBV27 and TRBJ2-1; a weak D match, TRBD2 (5 bases). Looked up from germline, CDR1 is MNHEY and CDR2 is SMNVEV (reference sequence). Trimming removed 8 bases at V and 6 bases at J, with 14 bases between. CDR3 length: 13 residues. The CDR3 protein is CASRGPGFNEQFF. CDR3 nucleotides: TGTGCCAGCCGAGGTCCGGGGTTCAATGAGCAGTTCTTC.